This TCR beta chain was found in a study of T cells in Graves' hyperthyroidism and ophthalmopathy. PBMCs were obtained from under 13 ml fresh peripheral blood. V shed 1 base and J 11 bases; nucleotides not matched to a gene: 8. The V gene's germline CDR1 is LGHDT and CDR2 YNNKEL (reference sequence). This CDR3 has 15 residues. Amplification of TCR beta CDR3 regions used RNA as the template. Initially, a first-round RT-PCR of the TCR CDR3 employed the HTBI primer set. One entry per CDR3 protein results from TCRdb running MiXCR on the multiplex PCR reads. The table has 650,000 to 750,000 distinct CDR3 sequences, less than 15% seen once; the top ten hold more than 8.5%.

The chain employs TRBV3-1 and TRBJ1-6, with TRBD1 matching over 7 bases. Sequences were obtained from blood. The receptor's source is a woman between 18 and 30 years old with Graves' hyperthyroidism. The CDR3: CASSQGAKGAPPLHF. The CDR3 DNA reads TGTGCCAGCAGCCAAGGAGCCAAGGGGGCTCCACCCCTCCACTTT.